This entry lists 16 T cell receptor beta chains sequenced from one sample in a study of cytomegalovirus exposure and HLA in healthy donors. Primers for the PCR totalled 60 Vbeta and 13 Jbeta. The repertoire was sequenced with immunoSEQ multiplex PCR; TCRdb's copy has only in-frame clones and lacks some. The sample gives 120,000 or so clones, over 60% of which show up once; roughly 2.9% is in the top ten. The sequenced sample consisted of PBMCs. Receptors originate from a woman aged 60-75 years in good health and CMV-seropositive.

The genes are TRBV5-5 and TRBJ1-1; D is uncertain. There are 14 residues in the CDR3. With 5 bases removed from V and 0 bases from J, the gap between germline ends came to 11 bases. Germline CDR1 and CDR2: SGHKS and YYEKEE (reference sequence). CDR3 sequence (DNA): TGTGCCAGCAGAAAACGGGTAATGAACACTGAAGCTTTCTTT. Encoded protein: CASRKRVMNTEAFF.

The V gene is TRBV11-2, the J gene TRBJ2-7; the match to TRBD2 covers 10 bases. The germline V gene has CDR1 SGHAT and CDR2 FQNNGV. The CDR3 sequence is 16 residues long. J gave up 2 bases and V 6 bases, and 10 bases lay outside the gene matches. The CDR3 bases are TGTGCCAGCAGACGCGATAGCGGGAGGAGGGCCTACGAGCAGTACTTC. This encodes CASRRDSGRRAYEQYF.

The CDR3 here is CASSAGLHNEQFF. CDR3 nucleotides: TGTGCCAGCAGCGCGGGACTACACAATGAGCAGTTCTTC. The chain has TRBV7-3 and TRBJ2-1; 7 bases map to TRBD2. With 5 bases clipped from V and 5 bases from J, the junction kept 3 bases outside the gene matches. CDR1 and CDR2 from the germline V gene are SGHTA and FQGTGA. The CDR3 covers 13 residues. Full variable domain (rest looked up from reference TRBV7-3 and TRBJ2-1): GAGVSQTPSNKVTEKGKYVELRCDPISGHTALYWYRQSLGQGPEFLIYFQGTGAADDSGLPNDRFFAVRPEGSVSTLKIQRTERGDSAVYLCASSAGLHNEQFFGPGTRLTVL.

The gene calls are TRBV19 and TRBJ1-1, with 10 bases matching TRBD1. Germline loops: CDR1 LNHDA, CDR2 SQIVND (reference sequence). This CDR3 comprises 14 residues. J gave up 1 base and V 8 bases, and 4 bases lay outside the gene matches. The DNA for the CDR3 is TGTGCCAGTCACCGGGACAGGGGGAACACTGAAGCTTTCTTT. Translated, it gives CASHRDRGNTEAFF.

The rearrangement uses TRBV7-9 and TRBJ1-1; D gene unclear. The germline gives CDR1 SEHNR, CDR2 FQNEAQ (reference sequence). The CDR3 has 15 amino acids. V lost 6 bases, J lost 6 bases, and 20 bases lay in between. CDR3 loop: CASSSRTTTNAEAFF. CDR3 in DNA: TGTGCCAGCAGTTCCCGAACGACAACCAACGCTGAAGCTTTCTTT.

This clone occurred once. This chain uses TRBV10-2 with TRBJ2-7; D uncertain. The CDR3 spans 12 residues. The V gene lost 2 bases and the J gene lost 3 bases, with 5 bases spanning the gap. Per germline, CDR1 WSHSY and CDR2 SAAADI. This CDR3 is CASSEVSYEQYF. For the CDR3, the DNA is TGCGCCAGCAGTGAGGTGAGCTACGAGCAGTACTTC.

This clone appeared once. The chain carries TRBV28 and TRBJ1-2; 7 bases line up with TRBD1. CDR1 is MDHEN, CDR2 SYDVKM, per germline. CDR3 size: 14 residues. The ends lost 4 bases at V and 4 bases at J; junction bases unmatched: 6. CDR3 protein: CASSSTGSAYGYTF. For the CDR3, the DNA is TGTGCCAGCAGTTCGACAGGGTCGGCCTATGGCTACACCTTC.

In its sample, this clone was seen once. The V and J genes are TRBV11-1 and TRBJ2-2; D is possibly TRBD1 (5 bases). The CDR3 length is 13 residues. Germline-derived CDR1 and CDR2 are SGHAT and FQDESV (reference sequence). V lost 5 bases and J lost 5, with 9 bases in between. The CDR3 nucleotides read TGTGCCAGCAGCCAGGGCGAGACCGGGGAGCTGTTTTTT. Encoded protein: CASSQGETGELFF.

The chain carries TRBV9 and TRBJ2-7; 7 positions agree with TRBD1. Per the germline V gene, CDR1 is SGDLS and CDR2 is YYNGEE. V was clipped by 3 bases and J by 3 bases; unmatched bases: 9. The CDR3 extends over 15 amino acids. CDR3 DNA sequence: TGTGCCAGCAGCGCGTCACAGGGGAGCCTCTACGAGCAGTACTTC. Translated: CASSASQGSLYEQYF.

The chain combines TRBV27 with TRBJ2-7, with 10 bases identical to TRBD2. This CDR3 is 16 amino acids long. Germline assignment: CDR1 MNHEY and CDR2 SMNVEV (reference sequence). V lost 8 bases, J lost 0 bases, and 10 bases stayed unmatched. CDR3 DNA sequence: TGTGCCAGCGCGATAGCGGGAGGCCGGAGCTCCTACGAGCAGTACTTC. The encoded protein is CASAIAGGRSSYEQYF.

This chain joins TRBV28 and TRBJ1-5; TRBD1 matches 9 bases. CDR3 size: 15 residues. Germline CDR1 reads MDHEN; CDR2 reads SYDVKM. With V trimmed by 10 bases and J by 2 bases, 9 bases remained unmatched. The CDR3 sequence is CAIHTGGAGNQPQHF. The CDR3, as DNA: TGTGCCATCCACACAGGGGGCGCGGGCAATCAGCCCCAGCATTTT.

This clone turned up a few times. V and J are TRBV2 and TRBJ2-7; perhaps TRBD1 as D (5 bases). This CDR3 has 15 amino acids. Per the germline V gene, CDR1 is SNHLY and CDR2 is FYNNEI. Trimming cost V 6 bases and J 3 bases, with 18 bases left between them. In DNA form, the CDR3 reads TGTGCCAGCAGCCCCGCGAGAAGGGGCCTCTACGAGCAGTACTTC. It translates to CASSPARRGLYEQYF.

The V and J genes are TRBV12-1 and TRBJ2-3; the D call in the table, TRBD2, was not verified against the DNA. TRBV12-1 is designated a pseudogene. The CDR3 is made up of 13 amino acids. The CDR3 sequence is CASSSPRSDTQYF. In nucleotides, the CDR3 is TGTGCCAGCAGCTCCCCCCGTTCAGATACGCAGTATTTT.

The chain uses TRBV7-9 and TRBJ1-1; D uncertain. The length of the CDR3 is 15 residues. V was shortened by 4 bases and J by 1 base, with 13 bases between the two germline ends. In germline, CDR1 is SEHNR, CDR2 FQNEAQ (reference sequence). The DNA for the CDR3 is TGTGCCAGCAGCTCATTCAGAGGAGCGAACACTGAAGCTTTCTTT. Protein: CASSSFRGANTEAFF. Full variable domain (outside the CDR3, taken from reference TRBV7-9 and TRBJ1-1): DTGVSQNPRHKITKRGQNVTFRCDPISEHNRLYWYRQTLGQGPEFLTYFQNEAQLEKSRLLSDRFSAERPKGSFSTLEIQRTEQGDSAMYLCASSSFRGANTEAFFGQGTRLTVV.

The V gene is TRBV9, the J gene TRBJ2-3; TRBD1 agrees at 10 bases. The V and J ends lost 0 bases and 9 bases, in that order; junction bases with no gene match: 19. The CDR3 has 19 residues. Germline CDR1 is SGDLS and CDR2 is YYNGEE. The DNA for the CDR3 is TGTGCCAGCAGCGTAGCTCCGGGAAGAGGGACAGGGGCACATTGGACGCAGTATTTT. This sequence encodes CASSVAPGRGTGAHWTQYF.

This clone occurred once. The rearrangement uses TRBV13 and TRBJ1-3, with D maybe TRBD1 (5 bases). The V gene lost 5 bases and the J gene lost 3 bases, with 17 bases spanning the gap. Germline CDR1 reads PRHDT; CDR2 reads FYEKMQ (reference sequence). The CDR3 sequence is 16 residues long. CDR3 nucleotides: TGTGCCAGCAGCAGCCTGACAGAGAAAATTGGAAACACCATATATTTT. Translated, it gives CASSSLTEKIGNTIYF.